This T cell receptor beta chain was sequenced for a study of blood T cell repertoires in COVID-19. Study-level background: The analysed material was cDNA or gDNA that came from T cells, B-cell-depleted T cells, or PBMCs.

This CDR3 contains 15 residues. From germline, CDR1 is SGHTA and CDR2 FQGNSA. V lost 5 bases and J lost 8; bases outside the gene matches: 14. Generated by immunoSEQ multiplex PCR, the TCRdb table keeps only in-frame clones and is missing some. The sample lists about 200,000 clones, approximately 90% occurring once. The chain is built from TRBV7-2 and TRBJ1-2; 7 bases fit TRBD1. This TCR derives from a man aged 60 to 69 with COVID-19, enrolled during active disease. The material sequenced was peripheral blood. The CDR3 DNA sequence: TGTGCCAGCAGCCCTCCGGGACAGCGATCAGGAGGCTACACCTTC. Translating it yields CASSPPGQRSGGYTF.